What follows are 27 T cell receptor beta chains derived from one specimen sequenced in a study of cytotoxic CD8 clonotypes in ibrutinib-treated CLL. Here immunoSEQ multiplex PCR was the method, and the copy in TCRdb shows in-frame clones only, minus some. The table records more than 85,000 clones, roughly three quarters of them present only once. The specimen comprised PBMCs, sampled after 24 months of ibrutinib treatment. The receptors here all came from a human donor with chronic lymphocytic leukemia.

V is TRBV5-4 and J is TRBJ2-7; maybe TRBD2 (5 bases). The CDR3 has 13 residues. Germline V gene sequence: CDR1 SGHNT, CDR2 YYREEE (reference sequence). V was pared by 2 bases and J by 2 bases, with 8 bases between. In DNA form, the CDR3 reads TGTGCCAGCAGCTTCGGAGGAGCCTACGAGCAGTACTTC. Protein sequence: CASSFGGAYEQYF.

The chain has TRBV11-3 and TRBJ2-1; TRBD1 matches at 10 bases. After removal of 1 base from V and 2 bases from J, the junction contained 8 bases not matched to a gene. The CDR3 consists of 18 residues. Germline-derived CDR1 and CDR2 are SGHNT and YENEEA. The CDR3 region is CASSLGTGGPDPYNEQFF. The CDR3 DNA sequence: TGTGCCAGCAGCTTAGGGACAGGGGGACCCGATCCCTACAATGAGCAGTTCTTC.

The chain links TRBV5-1 to TRBJ2-5, with TRBD1 matching 8 bases. The CDR3 sequence is 16 residues long. Germline lookup yields CDR1 SGHRS and CDR2 YFSETQ. J lost 4 bases, V lost 4 bases, and 12 bases had no gene match. The CDR3 region has the DNA TGCGCCAGCAGCACCGGAAGCGGACAGGGCGGAGAGACCCAGTACTTC. Protein sequence: CASSTGSGQGGETQYF.

This clone was seen at least ten times. This sequence joins TRBV29-1 and TRBJ2-2; D not resolved. Germline V CDR1 and CDR2: SQVTM, ANQGSEA. Trimming took 3 bases from V and 0 from J, leaving 8 bases between them. The length of the CDR3 is 14 residues. CDR3: CSVESSANTGELFF. CDR3 DNA: TGCAGCGTTGAGAGCAGCGCGAACACCGGGGAGCTGTTTTTT.

The chain links TRBV30 to TRBJ1-6; the D gene is possibly TRBD1 (5 bases). CDR1 is GTSNPN and CDR2 is SVGIG in the germline V gene (reference sequence). The CDR3 spans 15 residues. V lost 3 bases to trimming and J lost 6 bases, with 15 bases between them. The CDR3 here is CAWRASQGPNSPLHF. The CDR3 DNA reads TGTGCCTGGAGGGCCTCGCAGGGCCCTAATTCACCCCTCCACTTT. Variable domain in full (rest from reference TRBV30 and TRBJ1-6): SQTIHQWPATLVQPVGSPLSLECTVEGTSNPNLYWYRQAAGRGLQLLFYSVGIGQISSEVPQNLSASRPQDRQFILSSKKLLLSDSGFYLCAWRASQGPNSPLHFGNGTRLTVT.

This clone was counted at least ten times. The rearrangement uses TRBV19 and TRBJ2-7, with no clear D. The CDR3 loop spans 12 amino acids. Germline V CDR1 and CDR2: LNHDA, SQIVND (reference sequence). The V end lost 4 bases, the J end lost 1 base, and 5 bases lay between the germline ends. CDR3 loop: CASSKGSYEQYF. The CDR3 DNA reads TGTGCCAGTAGTAAGGGATCCTACGAGCAGTACTTC.

This rearrangement joins TRBV30 to TRBJ2-7, with TRBD2 as a possible D gene (6 bases). The CDR3 has 14 amino acids. The germline CDR1 and CDR2 sequences are GTSNPN and SVGIG (reference sequence). Trimming shortened V by 5 bases and J by 2 bases, and 16 bases separated the two germline ends. In DNA form, the CDR3 reads TGTGCCTGGTTGGAGCGGGTGCCTCCCTACGAGCAGTACTTC. The encoded protein is CAWLERVPPYEQYF. The full variable domain, completed using reference TRBV30 and TRBJ2-7, is SQTIHQWPATLVQPVGSPLSLECTVEGTSNPNLYWYRQAAGRGLQLLFYSVGIGQISSEVPQNLSASRPQDRQFILSSKKLLLSDSGFYLCAWLERVPPYEQYFGPGTRLTVT.

The rearrangement links TRBV28 to TRBJ1-1; 7 bases agree with TRBD1. V shed 7 bases and J 4 bases; nucleotides not matched to a gene: 9. The CDR3 contains 14 residues. Germline assignment: CDR1 MDHEN and CDR2 SYDVKM. The CDR3 nucleotides are TGTGCCAGCATCAGGGGGAAGGGCGGCACTGAAGCTTTCTTT. This codes for CASIRGKGGTEAFF.

The CDR3 region has the DNA TGTGCCAGCTCGTATGGGACAGTTAATGAAAAACTGTTTTTT. Amino acid sequence: CASSYGTVNEKLFF. The rearrangement uses TRBV18 and TRBJ1-4, with 7 bases fitting TRBD1. The CDR3 is made up of 14 amino acids. Looked up from germline, CDR1 is KGHSH and CDR2 is LQKENI. V gave up 6 bases and J gave up 4 bases; unmatched junction bases: 5.

Worth noting for this clone: Other nucleotide sequences from this sample produce the same CDR3. V is TRBV4-1 and J is TRBJ2-6; D might be TRBD2 (6 bases). CDR3 length: 15 amino acids. Trimming removed 6 bases at V and 1 base at J, with 10 bases between. The V gene's germline CDR1 is MGHRA and CDR2 YSYEKL. The DNA of the CDR3 is TGCGCCAGCAGTTTGGCGGGGTCTGGGGCCAACGTCCTGACTTTC. This gives the protein CASSLAGSGANVLTF.

The CDR3 sequence is CAISLGTSGETQYF. CDR3 sequence (DNA): TGTGCCATCTCCCTCGGGACTAGCGGAGAGACCCAGTACTTC. This chain connects TRBV10-3 to TRBJ2-5, with 11 bases identical to TRBD2. CDR3 size: 14 residues. Germline V lookup: CDR1 ENHRY, CDR2 SYGVKD. V lost 8 bases, J lost 4 bases, and 6 bases stayed unmatched.

This rearrangement joins TRBV29-1 to TRBJ1-2, with TRBD1 identical over 7 bases. The CDR3 runs 13 residues. V lost 6 bases, J lost 7 bases, and 11 bases stayed unmatched. The germline gives CDR1 SQVTM, CDR2 ANQGSEA. The CDR3 protein is CSVQGDKTIGYTF. The CDR3 region has the DNA TGCAGCGTCCAGGGGGACAAGACTATTGGCTACACCTTC.

The table lists this clone with a count of one. The chain employs TRBV13 and TRBJ2-5, with D possibly being TRBD1 or TRBD2 (6 bases each). Germline V gene sequence: CDR1 PRHDT, CDR2 FYEKMQ (reference sequence). Trimming removed 6 bases from V and 4 bases from J, with 9 bases in between. This CDR3 comprises 12 residues. The CDR3 reads CASRGGPETQYF. The CDR3, as DNA: TGTGCCAGCAGGGGGGGCCCAGAGACCCAGTACTTC.

The chain couples TRBV7-8 to TRBJ2-1, with TRBD2 as a possible D gene (5 bases). The CDR3 contains 17 residues. V dropped 1 base and J dropped 10 bases, with 23 bases sitting between them. Germline CDR1 SGHVS, CDR2 FQNEAQ. CDR3 sequence reads: CASSLEGYLGTRDEQFF. For the CDR3, the DNA is TGTGCCAGCAGCTTAGAGGGTTATCTGGGCACTAGAGACGAGCAGTTCTTC.

V gene TRBV6-6 combines with J gene TRBJ2-2; D possibly matches TRBD1 or TRBD2 (5 bases each). Trimming pared 8 bases from V and 8 bases from J, leaving 18 bases between. Per germline, CDR1 MNHNY and CDR2 SVGAGI (reference sequence). The CDR3 runs 14 residues. In DNA form, the CDR3 reads TGTGCCAGCTTCCGGGGCACCCCCGGGGGGGAGCTGTTTTTT. It encodes CASFRGTPGGELFF.

This clone has just a few counts. The chain combines TRBV25-1 with TRBJ1-1; no clear D gene. This CDR3 is 11 amino acids long. The V gene's germline CDR1 is MGHDK and CDR2 SYGVNS. Trimming took 4 bases from V and 2 from J, leaving 2 bases between them. The CDR3 region is CASSGNTEAFF. DNA for the CDR3: TGTGCCAGCAGTGGAAACACTGAAGCTTTCTTT. The full variable domain, completed using reference TRBV25-1 and TRBJ1-1, is EADIYQTPRYLVIGTGKKITLECSQTMGHDKMYWYQQDPGMELHLIHYSYGVNSTEKGDLSSESTVSRIRTEHFPLTLESARPSHTSQYLCASSGNTEAFFGQGTRLTVV.

V is TRBV27 and J is TRBJ2-7, with 9 bases lining up with TRBD1. This CDR3 has 15 residues. Germline loops: CDR1 MNHEY, CDR2 SMNVEV (reference sequence). The J segment lost 6 bases and the V segment lost 5 bases, leaving 11 bases of the junction unmatched. The CDR3 loop is CASSETGTGTGEQYF. The CDR3 region has the DNA TGTGCCAGCAGTGAGACCGGGACAGGGACTGGCGAGCAGTACTTC.

The gene calls are TRBV2 and TRBJ1-3, with D unresolved. V lost 1 base and J 4 bases, leaving 11 bases between the germline ends. CDR1 and CDR2 from the germline V gene are SNHLY and FYNNEI. The CDR3 spans 15 residues. CDR3 sequence reads: CASSEEWSSGNTIYF. The CDR3 DNA is TGTGCCAGCAGTGAAGAATGGAGTTCAGGAAACACCATATATTTT.

The chain uses TRBV5-8 and TRBJ1-1; D is undetermined. Germline V gene sequence: CDR1 SGHTS, CDR2 YDEGEE. Trimming pared 5 bases from V and 3 bases from J, leaving 8 bases between. The CDR3 spans 12 residues. CDR3 DNA: TGTGCCAGCAGTCTAAGGCACACTGAAGCTTTCTTT. Translating gives CASSLRHTEAFF.

This chain uses TRBV5-6 with TRBJ2-7, with 7 bases that match TRBD2. Germline V lookup: CDR1 SGHDT, CDR2 YYEEEE. The CDR3 is made up of 14 amino acids. V was pared by 2 bases and J by 5 bases, with 7 bases of the junction left unmatched. This CDR3 is CASSLAGRRNEQYF. For the CDR3, the DNA is TGTGCCAGCAGCTTAGCGGGGAGAAGGAACGAGCAGTACTTC. The entire variable domain, with the rest obtained from reference TRBV5-6 and TRBJ2-7, is as follows: DAGVTQSPTHLIKTRGQQVTLRCSPKSGHDTVSWYQQALGQGPQFIFQYYEEEERQRGNFPDRFSGHQFPNYSSELNVNALLLGDSALYLCASSLAGRRNEQYFGPGTRLTVT.

CDR3 residues: CASSLSTHTDTQYF. The CDR3 DNA is TGTGCCAGCAGTTTATCTACGCACACAGATACGCAGTATTTT. This sequence joins TRBV28 and TRBJ2-3, with D hard to call. The CDR3 length is 14 residues. Per the germline V gene, CDR1 is MDHEN and CDR2 is SYDVKM. V was shortened by 1 base and J by 2 bases, with 7 bases between the two germline ends.

The chain combines TRBV7-9 with TRBJ1-2; D remains ambiguous. The ends were cut back, 6 bases at V and 7 bases at J, with 9 bases in the middle. Germline CDR1 reads SEHNR; CDR2 reads FQNEAQ (reference sequence). CDR3 size: 11 residues. The CDR3 bases are TGTGCCAGCAGTTCCCGTGTTGGCTACACCTTC. It codes for CASSSRVGYTF.

V gene TRBV27 combines with J gene TRBJ1-1; no clear D gene. Per germline, CDR1 MNHEY and CDR2 SMNVEV (reference sequence). The CDR3 covers 13 residues. Trimming removed 2 bases from V and 1 base from J, with 5 bases in between. The CDR3 DNA reads TGTGCCAGCAGTTTAATCGAGAACACTGAAGCTTTCTTT. Residues: CASSLIENTEAFF.

The rearrangement uses TRBV11-3 and TRBJ2-1, with 11 bases aligning to TRBD2. Germline V gives CDR1 SGHNT, CDR2 YENEEA. J lost 9 bases, V lost 1 base, and 5 bases had no gene match. There are 15 residues in the CDR3. As DNA, the CDR3 is TGTGCCAGCAGCTTAGGGCTAGCGGGAGGAGGTGAGCAGTTCTTC. Translated, it gives CASSLGLAGGGEQFF.

There are a few counts of this clone. This chain joins TRBV6-6 and TRBJ1-5; 7 positions agree with TRBD1. Germline V gives CDR1 MNHNY, CDR2 SVGAGI (reference sequence). The trim removed 2 bases at V and 1 base at J, leaving 5 bases unmatched. This CDR3 region has 16 residues. CDR3 in DNA: TGTGCCAGCAGTTACCCGGGACAGAGGAGCAATCAGCCCCAGCATTTT. The encoded protein is CASSYPGQRSNQPQHF.

The rearrangement links TRBV19 to TRBJ1-5; tentative D call: TRBD1 (6 bases). V was pared by 3 bases and J by 2 bases, with 14 bases between. The CDR3 is made up of 16 amino acids. Germline V gene sequence: CDR1 LNHDA, CDR2 SQIVND (reference sequence). The CDR3 bases are TGTGCCAGTAGTATGGGGGGCAGGGTTGGCAATCAGCCCCAGCATTTT. Translating gives CASSMGGRVGNQPQHF.

The V and J genes are TRBV9 and TRBJ1-2; TRBD1 agrees at 9 bases. The CDR3 totals 19 residues. V gave up 2 bases and J gave up 7 bases; unmatched junction bases: 21. Germline V CDR1 and CDR2: SGDLS, YYNGEE. CDR3 in DNA: TGTGCCAGCAGCGTGGTCGTGGTGACAGGGGGTATACTCCAAGGTGGCTACACCTTC. It yields the protein CASSVVVVTGGILQGGYTF. Drawing the rest from reference TRBV9 and TRBJ1-2, the complete variable domain is DSGVTQTPKHLITATGQRVTLRCSPRSGDLSVYWYQQSLDQGLQFLIQYYNGEERAKGNILERFSAQQFPDLHSELNLSSLELGDSALYFCASSVVVVTGGILQGGYTFGSGTRLTVV.